This T cell receptor (beta chain) was profiled in a study of CD8+CD57+ T cells in acquired aplastic anemia. The germline CDR1 and CDR2 sequences are SGHDT and YYEEEE. The V end lost 0 bases, the J end lost 7 bases, and 16 bases lay between the germline ends. The CDR3 totals 15 residues. Profiling that covered TCR beta VDJ and CDR3 relied on genomic DNA as its template. TCRdb fed the reads into MiXCR, producing one record per CDR3 protein. The data hold 150,000 to 200,000 distinct CDR3 sequences, with 64% observed a single time. The sequence came from a human donor with severe aplastic anemia or a healthy control (not recorded which). Sequenced sample: sorted CD4+, CD8+, or CD8+CD57+ T cells (not recorded which) from PBMCs. The V and J genes are TRBV5-6 and TRBJ1-1; D unclear. In nucleotides, the CDR3 is TGTGCCAGCAGCTTGGGTGGCAGACTTGGATTTGAAGCTTTCTTT. Its protein is CASSLGGRLGFEAFF.